This T cell receptor beta chain was profiled in a study of shared clonotypes between healthy human individuals. The study, taken as a whole, reports: How much donors shared clonotypes was expected to be affected by sequencing depth. As a rule, naive subsets had a larger estimated richness than memory subsets. All-four-donor shared clonotypes had higher generation probabilities than non-shared clonotypes did.

CDR1 is SGDLS, CDR2 YYNGEE, per germline. V was cut by 3 bases and J by 6 bases, with 8 bases left in between. CDR3 length: 12 residues. Donors comprised healthy HIV-negative adults lacking recent acute infections or vaccinations. The repertoire was sequenced with immunoSEQ multiplex PCR; TCRdb's copy has only in-frame clones and lacks some. This sample yields approximately 1.5 million clones, of which 98% are seen a single time; roughly 0.45% belongs to the top ten. To note about this clone: Its antigen is still unknown.

J is TRBJ2-3 and V is TRBV9; D gene ambiguous. The sequencing input was naive CD4+ T cells sorted from blood. Regarding subset: CD45RA+ positively selected. The TCR was taken from a man aged 30 to 39 in good health. The CDR3 nucleotides read TGTGCCAGCAGCGCCACCCACGATACGCAGTATTTT. Encoded protein: CASSATHDTQYF.